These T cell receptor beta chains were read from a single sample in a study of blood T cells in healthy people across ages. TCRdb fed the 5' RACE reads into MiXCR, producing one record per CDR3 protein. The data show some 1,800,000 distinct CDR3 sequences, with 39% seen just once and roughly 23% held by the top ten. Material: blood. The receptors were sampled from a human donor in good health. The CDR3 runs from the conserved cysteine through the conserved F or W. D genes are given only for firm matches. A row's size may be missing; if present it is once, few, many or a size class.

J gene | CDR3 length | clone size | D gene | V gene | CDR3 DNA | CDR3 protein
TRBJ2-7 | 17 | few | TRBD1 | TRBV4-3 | TGCGCCAGCAGCCAGCTAGCCGGGACAGATATCTCCTACGAGCAGTACTTC | CASSQLAGTDISYEQYF
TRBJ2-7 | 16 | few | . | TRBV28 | TGTGCCAGCAGTTCCCCCATTCAGACAGGAGCCTACGAGCAGTACTTC | CASSSPIQTGAYEQYF
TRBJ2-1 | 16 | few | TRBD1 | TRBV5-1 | TGCGCCAGCAGCTTGTCTGGACAGGGGACCTACAATGAGCAGTTCTTC | CASSLSGQGTYNEQFF
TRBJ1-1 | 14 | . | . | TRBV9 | TGTGCCAGCAGCGTAGATTCGGTGAACACTGAAGCTTTCTTT | CASSVDSVNTEAFF
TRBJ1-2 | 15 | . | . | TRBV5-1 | TGCGCCAGCAGCTCGTTCGTGGGACGGAACTATGGCTACACCTTC | CASSSFVGRNYGYTF
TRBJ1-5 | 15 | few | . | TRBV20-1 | TGCAGTGCTAGACCCGACAGAAGGATAAATCAGCCCCAGCATTTT | CSARPDRRINQPQHF
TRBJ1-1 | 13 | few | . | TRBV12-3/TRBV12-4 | TGTGCCAGCAGTAATCGAATGAACACTGAAGCTTTCTTT | CASSNRMNTEAFF
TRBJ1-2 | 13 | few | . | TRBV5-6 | TGTGCCAGCAGCGCCGGACACTTCGGAGGCTACACCTTC | CASSAGHFGGYTF
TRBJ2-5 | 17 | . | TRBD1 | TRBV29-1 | TGCAGCGTTGAAGATTGGACCGGGACAGGGGCGCCGGAGACCCAGTACTTC | CSVEDWTGTGAPETQYF
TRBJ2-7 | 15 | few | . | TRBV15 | TGTGCCACCAGCAGAGATTCAGGGTTGGTACGCAAGCAGTACTTC | CATSRDSGLVRKQYF
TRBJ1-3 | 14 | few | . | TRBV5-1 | TGTGCCAGCAGCTTGGGCGCCTCTGGAAACACCATATATTTT | CASSLGASGNTIYF
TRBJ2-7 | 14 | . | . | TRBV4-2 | TGTGCCAGCAGCCCCACGCTCGATTACTACGAGCAGTACTTC | CASSPTLDYYEQYF
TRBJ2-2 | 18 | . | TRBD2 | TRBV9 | TGTGCCAGCAGCTCGATTCTAGCGGGGGGACCTGTGACCGGGGAGCTGTTTTTT | CASSSILAGGPVTGELFF
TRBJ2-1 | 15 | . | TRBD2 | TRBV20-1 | TGCAGTGCTAGACCGCTAGCGGGGCCATACAATGAGCAGTTCTTC | CSARPLAGPYNEQFF
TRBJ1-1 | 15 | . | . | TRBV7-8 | TGTGCCAGCACCTCTTTGACGAGGGGGGGGACTGAAGCTTTCTTT | CASTSLTRGGTEAFF
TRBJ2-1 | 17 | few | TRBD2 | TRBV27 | TGTGCCAGCAGTTCACCCTATGGGCTAGCGGGCTACAATGAGCAGTTCTTC | CASSSPYGLAGYNEQFF
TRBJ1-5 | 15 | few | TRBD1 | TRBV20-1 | TGCAGTGCTACCGGGACAGGTTCAACGCTTCAGCCCCAGCATTTT | CSATGTGSTLQPQHF
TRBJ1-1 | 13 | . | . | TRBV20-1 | TGCAGTGCTCCGAGCCGACGACAGGCTGAAGCTTTCTTT | CSAPSRRQAEAFF
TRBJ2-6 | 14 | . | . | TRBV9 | TGTGCCAGCAGCGTAGGTTTTGGGGCCAACGTCCTGACTTTC | CASSVGFGANVLTF
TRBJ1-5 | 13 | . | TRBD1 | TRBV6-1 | TGTGCCAGCAGTGGGACAGGCCATCAGCCCCAGCATTTT | CASSGTGHQPQHF
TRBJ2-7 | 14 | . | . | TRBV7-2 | TGTGCCAGCAGCTTAGTGGTTTGGGGCAACGAGCAGTACTTC | CASSLVVWGNEQYF
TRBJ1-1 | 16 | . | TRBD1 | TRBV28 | TGTGCCAGCAGTTTATCCGGGACAGGGGGTTTACGGGAAGCTTTCTTT | CASSLSGTGGLREAFF
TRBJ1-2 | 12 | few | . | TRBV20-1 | TGCAGTGCTAGGTGGGGGGGCTATGGCTACACCTTC | CSARWGGYGYTF
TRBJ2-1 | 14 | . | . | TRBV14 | TGTGCCAGCAGCCTCACGACAATCCACAATGAGCAGTTCTTC | CASSLTTIHNEQFF
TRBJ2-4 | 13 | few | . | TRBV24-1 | TGTGCCACCAGTGACCTAAACCAGGGCATTCAGTACTTC | CATSDLNQGIQYF
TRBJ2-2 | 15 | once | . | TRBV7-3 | TGTGCCAGCAGCTTAATGGGTGGATACACCGGGGAGCTGTTTTTT | CASSLMGGYTGELFF
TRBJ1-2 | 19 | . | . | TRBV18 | TGTGCCAGCTCACCACTGGGTGCGGCCGCGGACATAGTCCCCTATGGCTACACCTTC | CASSPLGAAADIVPYGYTF